The 13 T cell receptor beta chains presented below share a single source sample, sequenced in a study of cytomegalovirus exposure and HLA in healthy donors (dated 2017 in TCRdb). Library generation was performed with the immunoSEQ multiplex PCR assay. The multiplex PCR relied on a mix of 60 forward primers for TCR Vbeta segments and 13 reverse primers for TCR Jbeta segments. TCRdb obtained this table from immuneACCESS and retained in-frame rearrangements with V and J assigned. These tables miss some clones; where compared with another copy, unresolved V genes account for less than half of the shortfall, and the remainder is unexplained. The sample includes some 120,000 clones, with approximately 81% observed a single time. In total, the top ten clones hold 1.5% to 2.5% of the sample. Sequencing was carried out using PBMCs. All receptors derive from a man younger than 35 in good health and CMV-seronegative.

This clone was found once. The CDR3 spells CASSQLAAKETQYF. The CDR3 nucleotides are TGTGCCAGCTCCCAACTAGCAGCAAAAGAGACCCAGTACTTC. The V gene is TRBV18, the J gene TRBJ2-5, with D maybe TRBD2 (6 bases). This CDR3 spans 14 amino acids. Germline CDR1 is KGHSH and CDR2 is LQKENI. Trimming stripped 6 bases from V and 3 bases from J, with 14 bases between.

The CDR3 loop reads CASSRTLDRLKGWDTEAFF. The CDR3 DNA reads as TGTGCCAGCAGCCGAACCCTGGACAGATTAAAGGGTTGGGACACTGAAGCTTTCTTT. V usage is TRBV7-6 and J usage is TRBJ1-1; a possible D gene is TRBD1 (6 bases). CDR1 and CDR2 (germline): SGHVS, FNYEAQ. The CDR3 covers 19 residues. V was clipped by 5 bases and J by 3 bases, with 28 bases between them.

The V call is TRBV6-6, the J call TRBJ2-1, with D perhaps TRBD2 (6 bases). The CDR3 runs to 14 residues. Germline-derived CDR1 and CDR2 are MNHNY and SVGAGI (reference sequence). Trimming removed 5 bases from V and 9 bases from J, with 17 bases in between. The CDR3 is CASSAGRGIGEQFF. CDR3 nucleotide sequence: TGTGCCAGCAGTGCGGGACGGGGGATAGGTGAGCAGTTCTTC.

DNA for the CDR3: TGTGCCAGCAGGCCCCGGGACTTAATAGGCTACACCTTC. This encodes CASRPRDLIGYTF. The J gene is TRBJ1-2, the V gene TRBV6-5; TRBD1 might be the D (5 bases). Germline V gene lookup returns CDR1 MNHEY and CDR2 SVGAGI. The CDR3 spans 13 residues. The ends were cut back, 6 bases at V and 8 bases at J, with 16 bases in the middle.

This chain joins TRBV21-1 and TRBJ2-1; TRBD1, the table's D call, was not compared with the DNA. TRBV21-1 is a recognized pseudogene. The CDR3 runs to 13 residues. In nucleotides, the CDR3 is TGTGCCAGCAGCAAAGCGATCAGGGTTCTGTTGTTCTTC. Translation gives CASSKAIRVLLFF.

This clone was seen a handful of times. This chain links TRBV10-2 with TRBJ1-6, with 8 nucleotides matching TRBD1. The CDR3 loop spans 15 amino acids. Germline loops: CDR1 WSHSY, CDR2 SAAADI. V gave up 6 bases and J gave up 7 bases; unmatched junction bases: 8. The CDR3 sequence is CASRPGQGWNSPLHF. The CDR3 DNA reads as TGCGCCAGCAGACCCGGACAGGGATGGAATTCACCCCTCCACTTT.

Only a few counts were recorded for this clone. The chain combines TRBV30 with TRBJ1-2; weak D call: TRBD1 (6 bases). CDR3 length: 14 amino acids. CDR1 and CDR2 from the germline V gene are GTSNPN and SVGIG (reference sequence). Trimming left V 3 bases short and J 0 bases short, with 11 bases between. The CDR3 reads CAWRPGQSNYGYTF. DNA of the CDR3: TGTGCCTGGAGACCCGGACAGTCTAACTATGGCTACACCTTC.

Notes on this clone: A junction end diverges from the germline sequence, so it may reflect a read error. The sample carries other DNA sequences with the same CDR3. V usage is TRBV6-5 and J usage is TRBJ1-1, with a tentative D call TRBD1 (6 bases). The germline V gene encodes CDR1 MNHEY and CDR2 SVGAGI. The CDR3 consists of 14 residues. CDR3 bases: TGTGCCAGCAGACAGGGTCCTTTTCGGACTGAGGCTTTCTTT. Translating gives CASRQGPFRTEAFF.

This clone has only one observation. This rearrangement joins TRBV13 to TRBJ2-7; 7 nucleotides line up with TRBD2. The J segment lost 5 bases and the V segment lost 4 bases, leaving 5 bases of the junction unmatched. This CDR3 has 13 amino acids. CDR1 and CDR2 (germline): PRHDT, FYEKMQ (reference sequence). DNA for the CDR3: TGTGCCAGCAGCTCCTCCCGGGAGGACGAGCAGTACGTC. Its translation is CASSSSREDEQYV.

CDR3 sequence: CAWSVQEGQPQHF. CDR3 DNA: TGTGCCTGGAGTGTACAGGAGGGTCAGCCCCAGCATTTT. V gene TRBV30 combines with J gene TRBJ1-5; possible D gene TRBD1, 5 bases. The CDR3 spans 13 residues. Germline V gene sequence: CDR1 GTSNPN, CDR2 SVGIG (reference sequence). The germline V and J ends were trimmed by 0 bases and 6 bases, with 9 bases remaining between them.

This chain uses TRBV7-8 with TRBJ1-1; TRBD1 aligns across 7 bases. The CDR3 runs 14 residues. Germline values: CDR1 SGHVS, CDR2 FQNEAQ. V was pared by 4 bases and J by 2 bases, with 4 bases of the junction left unmatched. For the CDR3, the DNA is TGTGCCAGCAGCTCAGGACAGGCCAACACTGAAGCTTTCTTT. Its translation is CASSSGQANTEAFF.

The chain combines TRBV19 with TRBJ2-1, with D perhaps TRBD1 (6 bases). Trimming removed 1 base at V and 4 bases at J, with 8 bases between. Germline CDR1 is LNHDA and CDR2 is SQIVND (reference sequence). The CDR3 has 14 amino acids. CDR3 DNA: TGTGCCAGTAGTATAGGCAGGGGATACAATGAGCAGTTCTTC. This translates into CASSIGRGYNEQFF.

V and J are TRBV27 and TRBJ1-2; D possibly corresponds to TRBD1 (5 bases). Trimming removed 6 bases at V and 2 bases at J, with 25 bases between. The V gene's germline CDR1 is MNHEY and CDR2 SMNVEV (reference sequence). The CDR3 extends over 18 amino acids. The CDR3 protein is CASSPEGRANRKNYGYTF. CDR3 DNA: TGTGCCAGCAGCCCGGAGGGCAGGGCTAACCGAAAGAACTATGGCTACACCTTC.